This TCR beta chain originates from a study of T cells in Graves' hyperthyroidism and ophthalmopathy. This clonotype has at least ten counts. Newly diagnosed hyperthyroidism patients aged 18 to 65 years had disease lasting under 2 months. Fresh peripheral blood, 10 ml, yielded the PBMCs. Amplified TCR beta CDR3 regions came from RNA transcripts. First-round RT-PCR targeting the TCR CDR3 was performed with the HTBI primer set. TCRdb reprocessed the multiplex PCR reads via MiXCR and lists one record per CDR3 protein. The data contain around 200,000 distinct CDR3 sequences, approximately 20% of them singletons. Trimming shortened V by 3 bases and J by 5 bases, and 8 bases separated the two germline ends. The CDR3 is 12 amino acids.

This rearrangement joins TRBV12-3 or TRBV12-4 to TRBJ2-7; no reliable D call. The sequence was obtained from a man aged 40-49 years with Graves' hyperthyroidism. Sequencing was performed on blood. CDR3 region: CASSFSANEQYF. DNA of the CDR3: TGTGCCAGCAGTTTTTCCGCCAACGAGCAGTACTTC.